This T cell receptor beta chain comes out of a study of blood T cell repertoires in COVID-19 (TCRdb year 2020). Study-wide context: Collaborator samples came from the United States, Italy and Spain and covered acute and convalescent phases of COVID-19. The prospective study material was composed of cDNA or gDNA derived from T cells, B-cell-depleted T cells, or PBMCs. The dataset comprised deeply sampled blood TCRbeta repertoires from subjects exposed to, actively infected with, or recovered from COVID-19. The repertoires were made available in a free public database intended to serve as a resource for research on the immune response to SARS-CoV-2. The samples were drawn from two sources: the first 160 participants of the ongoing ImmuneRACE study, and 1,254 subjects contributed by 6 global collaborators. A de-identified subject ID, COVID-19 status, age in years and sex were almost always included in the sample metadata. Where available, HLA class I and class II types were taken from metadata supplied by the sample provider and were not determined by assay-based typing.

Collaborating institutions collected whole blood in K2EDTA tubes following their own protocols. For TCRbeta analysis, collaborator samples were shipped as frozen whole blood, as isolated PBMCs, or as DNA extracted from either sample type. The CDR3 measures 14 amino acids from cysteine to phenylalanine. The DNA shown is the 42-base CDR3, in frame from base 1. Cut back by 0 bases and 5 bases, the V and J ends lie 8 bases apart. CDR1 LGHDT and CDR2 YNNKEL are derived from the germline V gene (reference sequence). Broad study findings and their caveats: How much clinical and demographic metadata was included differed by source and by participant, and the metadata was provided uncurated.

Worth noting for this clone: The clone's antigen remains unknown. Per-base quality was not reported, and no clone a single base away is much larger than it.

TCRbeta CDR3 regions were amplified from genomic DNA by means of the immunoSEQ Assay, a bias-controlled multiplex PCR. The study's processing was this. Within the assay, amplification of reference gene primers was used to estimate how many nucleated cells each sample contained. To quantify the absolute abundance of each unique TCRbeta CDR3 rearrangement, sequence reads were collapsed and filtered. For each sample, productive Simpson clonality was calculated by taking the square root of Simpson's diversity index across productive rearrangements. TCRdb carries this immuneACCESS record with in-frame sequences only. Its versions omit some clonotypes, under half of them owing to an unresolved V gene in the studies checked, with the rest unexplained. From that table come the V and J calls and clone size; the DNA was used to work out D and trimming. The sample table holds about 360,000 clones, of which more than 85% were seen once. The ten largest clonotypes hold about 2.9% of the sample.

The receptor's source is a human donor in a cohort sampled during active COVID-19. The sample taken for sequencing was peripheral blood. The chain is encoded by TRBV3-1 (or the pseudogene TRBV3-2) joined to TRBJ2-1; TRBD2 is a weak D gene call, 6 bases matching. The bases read TGTGCCAGCAGCCAAGACGGGACTCACAATGAGCAGTTCTTC. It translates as CASSQDGTHNEQFF.